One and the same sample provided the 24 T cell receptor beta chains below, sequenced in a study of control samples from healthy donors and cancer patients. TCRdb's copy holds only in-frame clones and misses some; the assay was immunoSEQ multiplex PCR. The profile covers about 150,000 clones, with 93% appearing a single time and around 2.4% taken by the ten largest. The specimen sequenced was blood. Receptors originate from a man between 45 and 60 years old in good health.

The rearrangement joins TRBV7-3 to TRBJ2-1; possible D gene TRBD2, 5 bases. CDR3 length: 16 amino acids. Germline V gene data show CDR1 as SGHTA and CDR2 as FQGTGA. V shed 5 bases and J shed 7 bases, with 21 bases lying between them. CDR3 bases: TGTGCCAGCAGCCCAAATTTCGGTGGGAGAAATAATGAGCAGTTCTTC. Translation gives CASSPNFGGRNNEQFF.

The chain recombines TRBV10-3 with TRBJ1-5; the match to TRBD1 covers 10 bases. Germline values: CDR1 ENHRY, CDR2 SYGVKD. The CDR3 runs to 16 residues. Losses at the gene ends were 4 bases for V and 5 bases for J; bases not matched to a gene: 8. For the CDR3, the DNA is TGTGCCATCAGTGGGGACAGGGGCGGGATTCATCAGCCCCAGCATTTT. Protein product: CAISGDRGGIHQPQHF.

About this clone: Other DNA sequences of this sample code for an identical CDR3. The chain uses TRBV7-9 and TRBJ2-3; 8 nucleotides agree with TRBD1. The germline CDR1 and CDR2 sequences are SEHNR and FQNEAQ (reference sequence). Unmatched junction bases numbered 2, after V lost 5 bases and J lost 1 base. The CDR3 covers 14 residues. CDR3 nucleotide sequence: TGTGCCAGCAGCCAGACAGGGGGCACAGATACGCAGTATTTT. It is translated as CASSQTGGTDTQYF.

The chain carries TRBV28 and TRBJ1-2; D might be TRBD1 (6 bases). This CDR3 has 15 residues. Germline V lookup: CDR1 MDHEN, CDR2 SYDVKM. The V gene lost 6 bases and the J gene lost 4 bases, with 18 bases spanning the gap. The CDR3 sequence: CASSQAGQRSYGYTF. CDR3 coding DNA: TGTGCCAGCAGCCAAGCCGGACAGAGGAGCTATGGCTACACCTTC.

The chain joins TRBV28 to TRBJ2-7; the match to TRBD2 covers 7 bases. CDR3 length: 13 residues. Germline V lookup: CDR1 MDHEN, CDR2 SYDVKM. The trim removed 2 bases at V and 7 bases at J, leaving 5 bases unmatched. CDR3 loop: CASSLTSAGEQYF. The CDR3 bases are TGTGCCAGCAGTTTAACTAGCGCGGGAGAGCAGTACTTC. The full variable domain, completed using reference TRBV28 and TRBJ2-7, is DVKVTQSSRYLVKRTGEKVFLECVQDMDHENMFWYRQDPGLGLRLIYFSYDVKMKEKGDIPEGYSVSREKKERFSLILESASTNQTSMYLCASSLTSAGEQYFGPGTRLTVT.

CDR3 bases: TGTGCCAGCAGTAACGACAGGGGGCGCAAAGCTTTCTTT. Protein product: CASSNDRGRKAFF. J is TRBJ1-1 and V is TRBV7-2; 10 nucleotides match TRBD1. The junction had 7 bases not matched to a gene; V was cut back by 6 bases and J by 9 bases. Germline values: CDR1 SGHTA, CDR2 FQGNSA. The CDR3 has 13 residues.

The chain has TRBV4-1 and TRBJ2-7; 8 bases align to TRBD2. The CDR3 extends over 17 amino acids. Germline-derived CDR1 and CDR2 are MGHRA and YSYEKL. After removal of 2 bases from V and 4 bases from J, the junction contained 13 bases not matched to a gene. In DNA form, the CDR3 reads TGCGCCAGCAGCCAATCTTTGGCCCAGCGGGAGAAATACGAGCAGTACTTC. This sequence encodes CASSQSLAQREKYEQYF.

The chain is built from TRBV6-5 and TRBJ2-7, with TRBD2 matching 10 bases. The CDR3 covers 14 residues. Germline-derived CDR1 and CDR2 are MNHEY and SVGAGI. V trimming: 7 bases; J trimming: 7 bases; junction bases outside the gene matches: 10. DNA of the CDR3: TGTGCCAGCATAAGCGGGAGGGCCGGTGCGGAGCAGTACTTC. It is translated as CASISGRAGAEQYF.

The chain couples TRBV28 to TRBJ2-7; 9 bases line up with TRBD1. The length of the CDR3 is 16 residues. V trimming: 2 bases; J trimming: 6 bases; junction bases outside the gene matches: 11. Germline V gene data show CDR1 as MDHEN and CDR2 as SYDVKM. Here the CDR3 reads CASSLRVSGQGSEQYF. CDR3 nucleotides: TGTGCCAGCAGTTTAAGAGTATCGGGACAGGGATCCGAGCAGTACTTC. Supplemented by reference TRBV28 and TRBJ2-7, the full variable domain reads DVKVTQSSRYLVKRTGEKVFLECVQDMDHENMFWYRQDPGLGLRLIYFSYDVKMKEKGDIPEGYSVSREKKERFSLILESASTNQTSMYLCASSLRVSGQGSEQYFGPGTRLTVT.

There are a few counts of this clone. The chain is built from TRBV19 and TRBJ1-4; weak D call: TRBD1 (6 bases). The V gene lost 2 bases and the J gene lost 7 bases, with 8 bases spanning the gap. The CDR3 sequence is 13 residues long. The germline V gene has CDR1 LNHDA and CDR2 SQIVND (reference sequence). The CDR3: CASSINRAEKLFF. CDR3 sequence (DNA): TGTGCCAGTAGTATAAACAGGGCTGAAAAACTGTTTTTT.

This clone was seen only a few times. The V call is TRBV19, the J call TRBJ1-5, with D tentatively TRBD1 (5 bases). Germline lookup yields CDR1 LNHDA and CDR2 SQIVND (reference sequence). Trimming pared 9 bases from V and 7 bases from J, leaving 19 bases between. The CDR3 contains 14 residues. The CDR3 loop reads CASWTGLPYQPQHF. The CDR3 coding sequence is TGTGCCAGCTGGACGGGACTCCCTTACCAGCCCCAGCATTTT.

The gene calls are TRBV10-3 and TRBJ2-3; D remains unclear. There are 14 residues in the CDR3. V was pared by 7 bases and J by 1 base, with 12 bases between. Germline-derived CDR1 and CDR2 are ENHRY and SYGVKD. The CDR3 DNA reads TGTGCCATCATGAAGGAATGGGGCACAGATACGCAGTATTTT. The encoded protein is CAIMKEWGTDTQYF.

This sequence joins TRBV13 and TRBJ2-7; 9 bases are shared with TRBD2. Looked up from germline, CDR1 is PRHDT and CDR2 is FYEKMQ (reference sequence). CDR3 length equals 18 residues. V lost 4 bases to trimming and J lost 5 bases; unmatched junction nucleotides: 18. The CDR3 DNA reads TGTGCCAGCAGCTCTCGAACTAGCGGGCGCGGTTTTTACGACGAGCAGTACTTC. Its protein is CASSSRTSGRGFYDEQYF.

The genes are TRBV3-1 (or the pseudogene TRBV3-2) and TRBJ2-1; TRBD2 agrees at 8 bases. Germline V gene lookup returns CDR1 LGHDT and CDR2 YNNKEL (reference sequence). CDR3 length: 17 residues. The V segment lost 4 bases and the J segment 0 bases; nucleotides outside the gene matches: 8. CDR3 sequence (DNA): TGTGCCAGCAGCCTATTAGCGGGATCCACCTCCTACAATGAGCAGTTCTTC. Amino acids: CASSLLAGSTSYNEQFF.

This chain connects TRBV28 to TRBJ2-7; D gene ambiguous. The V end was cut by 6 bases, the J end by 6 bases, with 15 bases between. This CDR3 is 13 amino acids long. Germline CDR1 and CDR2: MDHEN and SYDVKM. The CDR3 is CASSFGLVGEQYF. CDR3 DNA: TGTGCCAGCAGCTTCGGGCTAGTGGGCGAGCAGTACTTC.

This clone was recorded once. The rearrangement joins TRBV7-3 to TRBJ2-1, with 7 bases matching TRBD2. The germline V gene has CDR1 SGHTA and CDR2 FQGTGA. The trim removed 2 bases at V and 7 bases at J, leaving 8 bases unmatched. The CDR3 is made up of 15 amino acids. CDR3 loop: CASSLGAGDWNEQFF. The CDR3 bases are TGTGCCAGCAGCTTAGGGGCGGGAGATTGGAATGAGCAGTTCTTC.

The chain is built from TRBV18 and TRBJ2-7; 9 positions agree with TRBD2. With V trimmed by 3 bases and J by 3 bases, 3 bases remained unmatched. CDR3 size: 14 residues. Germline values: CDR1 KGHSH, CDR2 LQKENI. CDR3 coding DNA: TGTGCCAGCTCACCTGGACTAGCGAGCTACGAGCAGTACTTC. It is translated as CASSPGLASYEQYF.

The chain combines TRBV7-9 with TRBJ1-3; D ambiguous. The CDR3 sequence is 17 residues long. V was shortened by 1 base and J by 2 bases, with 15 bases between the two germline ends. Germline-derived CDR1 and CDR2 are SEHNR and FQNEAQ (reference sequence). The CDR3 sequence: CASSLGSISGTGNTIYF. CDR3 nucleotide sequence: TGTGCCAGCAGCTTAGGGTCCATAAGTGGGACTGGAAACACCATATATTTT.

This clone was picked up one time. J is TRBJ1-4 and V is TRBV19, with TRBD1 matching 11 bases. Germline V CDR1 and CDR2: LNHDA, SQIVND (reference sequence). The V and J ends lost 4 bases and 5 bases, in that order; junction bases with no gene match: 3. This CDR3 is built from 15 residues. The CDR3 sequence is CASSTWTGGNEKLFF. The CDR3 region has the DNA TGTGCCAGTAGTACCTGGACAGGGGGCAATGAAAAACTGTTTTTT.

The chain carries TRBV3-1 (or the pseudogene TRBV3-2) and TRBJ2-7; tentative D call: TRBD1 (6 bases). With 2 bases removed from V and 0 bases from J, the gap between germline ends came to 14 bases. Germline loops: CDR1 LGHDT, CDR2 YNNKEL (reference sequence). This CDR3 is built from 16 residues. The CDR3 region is CASSQHQGSFSYEQYF. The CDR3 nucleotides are TGTGCCAGCAGCCAACACCAGGGGTCCTTCTCCTACGAGCAGTACTTC.

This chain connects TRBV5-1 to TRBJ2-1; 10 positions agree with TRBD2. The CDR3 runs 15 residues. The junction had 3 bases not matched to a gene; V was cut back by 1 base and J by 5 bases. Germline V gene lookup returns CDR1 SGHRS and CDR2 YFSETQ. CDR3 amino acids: CASSLLAGAHNEQFF. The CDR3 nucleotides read TGCGCCAGCAGCTTGCTAGCGGGAGCCCACAATGAGCAGTTCTTC.

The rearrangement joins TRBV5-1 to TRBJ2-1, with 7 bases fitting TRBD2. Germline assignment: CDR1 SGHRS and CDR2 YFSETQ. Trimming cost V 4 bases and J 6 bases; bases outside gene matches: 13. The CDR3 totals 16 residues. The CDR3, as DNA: TGCGCCAGCAGCCCCGCTGGCGGGAGAGGAATCAATGAGCAGTTCTTC. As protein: CASSPAGGRGINEQFF.

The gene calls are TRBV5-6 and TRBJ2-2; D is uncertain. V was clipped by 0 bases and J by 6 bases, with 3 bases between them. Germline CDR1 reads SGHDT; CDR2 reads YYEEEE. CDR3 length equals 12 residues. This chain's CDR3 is CASSLAAGELFF. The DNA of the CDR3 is TGTGCCAGCAGCTTGGCTGCCGGGGAGCTGTTTTTT. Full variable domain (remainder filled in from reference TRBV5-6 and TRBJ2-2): DAGVTQSPTHLIKTRGQQVTLRCSPKSGHDTVSWYQQALGQGPQFIFQYYEEEERQRGNFPDRFSGHQFPNYSSELNVNALLLGDSALYLCASSLAAGELFFGEGSRLTVL.

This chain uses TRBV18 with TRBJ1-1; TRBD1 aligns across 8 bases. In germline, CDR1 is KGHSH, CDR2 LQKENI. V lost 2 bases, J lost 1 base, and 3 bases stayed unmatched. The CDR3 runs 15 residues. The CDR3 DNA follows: TGTGCCAGCTCACCAAGAGGGACAGGGAACACTGAAGCTTTCTTT. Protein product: CASSPRGTGNTEAFF.